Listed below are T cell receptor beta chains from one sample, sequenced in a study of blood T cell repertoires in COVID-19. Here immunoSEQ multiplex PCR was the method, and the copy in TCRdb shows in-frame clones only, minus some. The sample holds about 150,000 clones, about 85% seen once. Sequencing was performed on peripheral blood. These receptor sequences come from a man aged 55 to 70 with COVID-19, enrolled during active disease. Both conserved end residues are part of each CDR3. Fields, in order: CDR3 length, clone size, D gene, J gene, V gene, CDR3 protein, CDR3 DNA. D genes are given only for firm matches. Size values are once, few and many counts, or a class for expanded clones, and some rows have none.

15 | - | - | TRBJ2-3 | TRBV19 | CASSIAGGSTDTQYF | TGTGCCAGTAGTATAGCTGGCGGGTCCACAGATACGCAGTATTTT
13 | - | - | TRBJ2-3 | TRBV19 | CASRLSPTDTQYF | TGTGCCAGTAGGCTTAGTCCCACAGATACGCAGTATTTT
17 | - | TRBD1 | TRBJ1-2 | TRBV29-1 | CSAVPWTGKTDPYGYTF | TGCAGCGCTGTTCCTTGGACAGGGAAGACAGATCCTTATGGCTACACCTTC
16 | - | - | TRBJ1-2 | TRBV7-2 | CASSPLRAGTSYGYTF | TGTGCCAGCAGCCCCCTCCGGGCAGGGACTAGCTATGGCTACACCTTC
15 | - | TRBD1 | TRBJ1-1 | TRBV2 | CASSGRTGRDTEAFF | TGTGCCAGCAGTGGGAGGACAGGGAGGGACACTGAAGCTTTCTTT
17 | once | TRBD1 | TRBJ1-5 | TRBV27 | CASSSSPGTGFNQPQHF | TGTGCCAGCAGTTCCAGTCCCGGGACAGGGTTCAATCAGCCCCAGCATTTT
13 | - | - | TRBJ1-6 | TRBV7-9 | CASSPTENSPLHF | TGTGCCAGCAGCCCTACAGAGAATTCACCCCTCCACTTT
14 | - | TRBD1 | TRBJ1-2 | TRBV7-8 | CASTLGQGAGGYTF | TGTGCCAGCACCCTTGGGCAGGGGGCGGGTGGCTACACCTTC
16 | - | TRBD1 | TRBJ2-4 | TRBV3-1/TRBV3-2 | CASSSGGSLAKNIQYF | TGTGCCAGCAGCTCAGGGGGCAGTTTGGCCAAAAACATTCAGTACTTC
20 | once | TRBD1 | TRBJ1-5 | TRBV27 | CASSSNPGQGGWYSNQPQHF | TGTGCCAGCAGTTCAAACCCCGGGCAGGGGGGATGGTATAGCAATCAGCCCCAGCATTTT
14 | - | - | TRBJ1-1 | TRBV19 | CASSMTRANTEAFF | TGTGCCAGTAGTATGACCAGGGCGAACACTGAAGCTTTCTTT
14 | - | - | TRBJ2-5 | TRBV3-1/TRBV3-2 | CASSPVDLRETQYF | TGTGCCAGCAGCCCGGTGGACTTACGTGAGACCCAGTACTTC
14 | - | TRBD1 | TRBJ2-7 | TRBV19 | CASSPGTGGYEQYF | TGTGCCAGTAGTCCGGGGACAGGGGGCTACGAGCAGTACTTC
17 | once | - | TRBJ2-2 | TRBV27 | CASRFGGGRSNTGELFF | TGTGCCAGCCGATTTGGAGGGGGCAGGTCGAACACCGGGGAGCTGTTTTTT
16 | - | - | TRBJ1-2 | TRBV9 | CASSAPSRGDHYGYTF | TGTGCCAGCAGCGCGCCCTCACGGGGAGATCATTATGGCTACACCTTC
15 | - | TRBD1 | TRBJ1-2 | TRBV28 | CASSRDRGSNYGYTF | TGTGCCAGCAGCCGAGACAGGGGGTCGAACTATGGCTACACCTTC
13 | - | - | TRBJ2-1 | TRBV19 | CASSNQGYNEQFF | TGTGCCAGTAGTAACCAGGGGTACAATGAGCAGTTCTTC
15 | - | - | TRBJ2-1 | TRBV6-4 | CASSEGTGKTNEQFF | TGTGCCAGCAGTGAAGGAACAGGAAAGACGAATGAGCAGTTCTTC
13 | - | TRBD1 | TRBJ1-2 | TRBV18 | CASSLQGALGYTF | TGTGCCAGCTCACTACAGGGGGCGCTTGGCTACACCTTC
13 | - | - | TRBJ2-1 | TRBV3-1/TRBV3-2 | CASSQGRGNEQFF | TGTGCCAGCAGCCAGGGGAGAGGCAATGAGCAGTTCTTC
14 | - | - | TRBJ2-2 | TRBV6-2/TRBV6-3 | CASSYSRGAGELFF | TGTGCCAGCAGTTACTCGCGGGGAGCCGGGGAGCTGTTTTTT
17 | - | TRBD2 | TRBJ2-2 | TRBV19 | CVSKVLAGSTNTGELFF | TGTGTCAGTAAGGTACTAGCGGGAAGTACGAACACCGGGGAGCTGTTTTTT
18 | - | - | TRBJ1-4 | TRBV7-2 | CASSPWGRASATNEKLFF | TGTGCCAGCAGCCCCTGGGGCCGAGCCTCTGCAACTAATGAAAAACTGTTTTTT
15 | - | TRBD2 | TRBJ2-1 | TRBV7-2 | CASSPRTSSYNEQFF | TGTGCCAGCAGCCCAAGGACTAGCTCCTACAATGAGCAGTTCTTC